The 10 T cell receptor beta chains presented below share a single source sample, sequenced in a study of blood T cell repertoires in COVID-19. The repertoire was sequenced with immunoSEQ multiplex PCR; TCRdb's copy has only in-frame clones and lacks some. The sample contains about 370,000 clones, roughly 86% of which appear only once. What was sequenced was peripheral blood. Receptors originate from a woman aged 25 to 39 with COVID-19, enrolled during active disease.

V is TRBV5-1 and J is TRBJ1-2; D is uncertain. V was pared by 0 bases and J by 3 bases, with 12 bases between. Germline CDR1 SGHRS, CDR2 YFSETQ. The CDR3 extends over 15 amino acids. CDR3 coding DNA: TGCGCCAGCAGCTTGGCTGGACGGGAATACTATGGCTACACCTTC. This encodes CASSLAGREYYGYTF.

The gene calls are TRBV30 and TRBJ1-1; D perhaps matches TRBD1 (5 bases). V shed 7 bases and J shed 4 bases, with 16 bases lying between them. The germline V gene has CDR1 GTSNPN and CDR2 SVGIG (reference sequence). The CDR3 runs 13 residues. The CDR3 protein is CAFAPGRGTEAFF. CDR3 in DNA: TGTGCCTTCGCGCCGGGGAGGGGCACTGAAGCTTTCTTT. The full variable domain, with the rest looked up from reference TRBV30 and TRBJ1-1, is SQTIHQWPATLVQPVGSPLSLECTVEGTSNPNLYWYRQAAGRGLQLLFYSVGIGQISSEVPQNLSASRPQDRQFILSSKKLLLSDSGFYLCAFAPGRGTEAFFGQGTRLTVV.

The chain uses TRBV4-1 and TRBJ2-3; D unresolved. The germline V gene encodes CDR1 MGHRA and CDR2 YSYEKL. With 1 base removed from V and 4 bases from J, the gap between germline ends came to 6 bases. The CDR3 extends over 13 amino acids. Here the CDR3 reads CASSQANSDTQYF. The CDR3, as DNA: TGCGCCAGCAGCCAAGCTAACTCAGATACGCAGTATTTT.

This chain uses TRBV5-1 with TRBJ2-7; D possibly corresponds to TRBD2 (5 bases). The CDR3 covers 15 residues. Trimming removed 0 bases from V and 3 bases from J, with 13 bases in between. The germline CDR1 and CDR2 sequences are SGHRS and YFSETQ. DNA for the CDR3: TGCGCCAGCAGCTTGGTCGGGGATTTGGGCTACGAGCAGTACTTC. Translated: CASSLVGDLGYEQYF.

This chain joins TRBV5-1 and TRBJ2-1, with TRBD2 matching over 8 bases. Germline trimming cut 0 bases from V and 8 bases from J; bases unmatched to any gene: 4. Looked up from germline, CDR1 is SGHRS and CDR2 is YFSETQ. CDR3 size: 14 residues. The CDR3 region has the DNA TGCGCCAGCAGCTTGGTAGCGGGAAGGGATGAGCAGTTCTTC. Its protein product is CASSLVAGRDEQFF.

The chain carries TRBV7-6 and TRBJ1-1; D is ambiguous. The CDR3 totals 15 residues. With 5 bases removed from V and 1 base from J, the gap between germline ends came to 14 bases. Germline values: CDR1 SGHVS, CDR2 FNYEAQ. CDR3 DNA: TGTGCCAGCAGCCAGGCCCCGAAGTCGAACACTGAAGCTTTCTTT. This translates into CASSQAPKSNTEAFF.

The V call is TRBV24-1, the J call TRBJ2-1, with a possible D match to TRBD1 (6 bases). Trimming removed 10 bases from V and 3 bases from J, with 9 bases in between. Germline CDR1 is KGHDR and CDR2 is SFDVKD. The CDR3 loop spans 12 amino acids. This CDR3 reads CATLDSYNEQFF. Written as DNA, the CDR3 is TGTGCCACTTTGGACAGCTACAATGAGCAGTTCTTC.

The CDR3 region is CASSPRTRHYGYTF. For the CDR3, the DNA is TGTGCCAGCAGCCCTCGGACAAGGCACTATGGCTACACCTTC. The rearrangement links TRBV3-1 (or the pseudogene TRBV3-2) to TRBJ1-2; TRBD1 might be the D (5 bases). Trimming stripped 4 bases from V and 3 bases from J, with 12 bases between. The CDR3 runs to 14 residues. In germline, CDR1 is LGHDT, CDR2 YNNKEL (reference sequence).

This chain uses TRBV2 with TRBJ2-3, with a possible D match to TRBD2 (5 bases). In germline, CDR1 is SNHLY, CDR2 FYNNEI. V gave up 3 bases and J gave up 3 bases, with 10 bases separating them. This CDR3 has 14 amino acids. This CDR3 is CASSDPRGTDTQYF. The CDR3 nucleotides read TGTGCCAGCAGTGATCCAAGAGGGACAGATACGCAGTATTTT.

The CDR3 loop is CASHMGREGLGEQFF. Here the CDR3 DNA reads TGTGCCAGCCATATGGGGCGGGAGGGCCTGGGTGAGCAGTTCTTC. V gene TRBV2 combines with J gene TRBJ2-1; 9 positions match TRBD2. The ends lost 8 bases at V and 9 bases at J; junction bases unmatched: 14. The CDR3 is made up of 15 amino acids. CDR1 is SNHLY, CDR2 FYNNEI, per germline. Combining the CDR3 with reference TRBV2 and TRBJ2-1 gives the whole variable domain EPEVTQTPSHQVTQMGQEVILRCVPISNHLYFYWYRQILGQKVEFLVSFYNNEISEKSEIFDDQFSVERPDGSNFTLKIRSTKLEDSAMYFCASHMGREGLGEQFFGPGTRLTVL.